These 32 T cell receptor beta chains were sequenced from one sample in a study of post-analysis software for immune sequencing data. Findings and caveats of the study: There were five or six TRBV segments more frequent in patients than controls, and TRBV5-6, TRBV5-1 and TRBV20-1 were among them.

Built from TCR beta cDNA, the libraries had unique molecular identifiers in them. TCRdb re-derived calls from the PCR reads in MiXCR, one entry per CDR3 protein. The sample records hundreds of thousands of distinct CDR3 sequences, about 40% being singletons. Their antigens are not known. The sequenced material came from blood. Receptors were obtained from a girl aged 10-17 years with multiple sclerosis.

This chain links TRBV2 with TRBJ2-3; D might be TRBD2 (7 bases). The CDR3 sequence is 14 residues long. CDR1 and CDR2 (germline): SNHLY, FYNNEI. The chain's CDR3 is CAAVGGLTTDTQYF. The DNA of the CDR3 is TGTGCAGCCGTCGGGGGGCTAACCACAGATACGCAGTATTTT.

The V gene is TRBV12-3 or TRBV12-4, the J gene TRBJ1-2; no definite D call. V dropped 6 bases and J dropped 5 bases, with 7 bases sitting between them. The CDR3 consists of 11 residues. CDR3 sequence: CASRALYGYTF. The CDR3 DNA is TGTGCCAGCAGAGCACTTTATGGCTACACCTTC.

This clonotype has a single count. V and J are TRBV7-2 and TRBJ2-3, with TRBD2 identical over 9 bases. This CDR3 contains 16 residues. Germline values: CDR1 SGHTA, CDR2 FQGNSA. The trim removed 1 base at V and 0 bases at J, leaving 2 bases unmatched. Here the CDR3 DNA reads TGTGCCAGCAGCTTAGTTAGCGGGGGTAGCACAGATACGCAGTATTTT. This sequence encodes CASSLVSGGSTDTQYF.

This clonotype was observed a handful of times. Written as DNA, the CDR3 is TGCGCCAGCAGCCAAGGTCAGGGACAACACAATGAGCAGTTCTTC. This translates into CASSQGQGQHNEQFF. The chain has TRBV4-1 and TRBJ2-1; TRBD1 is a possible D gene (6 bases). CDR3 length: 15 residues. Germline V gene lookup returns CDR1 MGHRA and CDR2 YSYEKL. V was pared by 1 base and J by 5 bases, with 12 bases between.

Points on this clonotype: One end of the junction is discordant with germline, which a read error may explain. V is TRBV20-1 and J is TRBJ2-1; TRBD2 might be the D (6 bases). This CDR3 is 15 amino acids long. Germline CDR1 DFQATT, CDR2 SNEGSKA (reference sequence). CDR3 coding DNA: TGCAGTGCTAGAGATCTGGCTAGCGCTGACAATGGGCAGTTCTTC. This encodes CSARDLASADNGQFF.

The rearrangement links TRBV5-1 to TRBJ1-6; 7 bases map to TRBD1. CDR3 size: 14 residues. Germline trimming cut 4 bases from V and 7 bases from J; bases unmatched to any gene: 5. The germline gives CDR1 SGHRS, CDR2 YFSETQ. In DNA form, the CDR3 reads TGCGCCAGCAGCCCGGGACAGCCGAATTCACCCCTCCACTTT. Translated: CASSPGQPNSPLHF.

The chain is built from TRBV20-1 and TRBJ2-3; 7 bases align to TRBD1. The CDR3 covers 12 residues. V lost 3 bases and J lost 6; bases outside the gene matches: 3. Germline-derived CDR1 and CDR2 are DFQATT and SNEGSKA (reference sequence). The CDR3, as DNA: TGCAGTGCTAGTGGCAGGGGGGATACGCAGTATTTT. Its translation: CSASGRGDTQYF.

This clonotype was seen at least ten times. The chain has TRBV6-5 and TRBJ1-2; 8 nucleotides match TRBD1. CDR1 is MNHEY, CDR2 SVGAGI, per germline. The CDR3 contains 13 residues. V shed 2 bases and J 7 bases; nucleotides not matched to a gene: 3. Written as DNA, the CDR3 is TGTGCCAGCAGTTACCGACAGGGGAGTGGCTACACCTTC. This codes for CASSYRQGSGYTF.

This clonotype was picked up a small number of times. The chain uses TRBV10-2 and TRBJ2-6, with 7 bases lining up with TRBD1. This CDR3 region has 16 residues. CDR1 WSHSY and CDR2 SAAADI come from the germline V gene. V lost 4 bases and J lost 1; bases outside the gene matches: 4. CDR3 sequence reads: CASSAQGVSGANVLTF. In nucleotides, the CDR3 is TGCGCCAGCAGTGCGCAGGGGGTGTCTGGGGCCAACGTCCTGACTTTC.

The sample holds many counts of this clonotype. This sequence joins TRBV7-2 and TRBJ1-2, with D unclear. The CDR3 is 15 residues long. V was pared by 1 base and J by 7 bases, with 16 bases between. Germline V gene sequence: CDR1 SGHTA, CDR2 FQGNSA. The CDR3 bases are TGTGCCAGCAGCTTAGAGGCCCCCCTGGGCGGTGGCTACACCTTC. This translates into CASSLEAPLGGGYTF.

This clonotype turned up a few times. V usage is TRBV29-1 and J usage is TRBJ2-7, with D possibly being TRBD2 (6 bases). The CDR3 spans 11 residues. V was clipped by 5 bases and J by 4 bases, with 9 bases between them. From germline, CDR1 is SQVTM and CDR2 ANQGSEA. CDR3 region: CSVMGTYEQYF. Written as DNA, the CDR3 is TGCAGCGTTATGGGGACTTACGAGCAGTACTTC.

The V call is TRBV6-2 or TRBV6-3, the J call TRBJ2-1; 7 bases are shared with TRBD2. Germline V lookup: CDR1 MNHEY, CDR2 SVGEGT. The trim removed 8 bases at V and 4 bases at J, leaving 14 bases unmatched. This CDR3 is 16 amino acids long. The CDR3 DNA is TGTGCCAGCCTAGAAACCCTAGCGGCAAATTACAATGAGCAGTTCTTC. This encodes CASLETLAANYNEQFF.

The chain has TRBV4-1 and TRBJ2-4, with D tentatively TRBD2 (5 bases). The closer fit of TRBJ2-7 to the DNA end suggests the J call may be wrong. Germline V gene data show CDR1 as MGHRA and CDR2 as YSYEKL. This CDR3 has 13 amino acids. The CDR3 region has the DNA TGCGCCAGCAGCCAAGGGGTGCGGGACGAGCAGTACTTC. Translation gives CASSQGVRDEQYF.

This clonotype was counted once. The V call is TRBV12-3 or TRBV12-4, the J call TRBJ1-5; D perhaps matches TRBD1 (6 bases). Trimming shortened V by 6 bases and J by 6 bases, and 21 bases separated the two germline ends. The CDR3 sequence is 16 residues long. The CDR3 region has the DNA TGTGCCAGCAGCCCGAGAGGGGGGGCTGGTAGTCAGCCCCAGCATTTT. This encodes CASSPRGGAGSQPQHF.

The chain combines TRBV3-1 with TRBJ2-5, with TRBD1 as a possible D gene (5 bases). This CDR3 spans 15 amino acids. The germline V gene encodes CDR1 LGHDT and CDR2 YNNKEL (reference sequence). The ends were cut back, 8 bases at V and 2 bases at J, with 18 bases in the middle. The CDR3 nucleotides read TGTGCCAGCCAGCCACCGGCAGGGCGTCAAGAGACCCAGTACTTC. Residues: CASQPPAGRQETQYF.

This clonotype turned up a few times. The chain links TRBV12-3 or TRBV12-4 to TRBJ2-1, with a weak D call TRBD2 (5 bases). V lost 1 base, J lost 6 bases, and 10 bases lay in between. The CDR3 is 14 residues long. The CDR3 bases are TGTGCCAGCAGTTTAGTGGGAGCTAGCAATGAGCAGTTCTTC. Its translation is CASSLVGASNEQFF.

The V call is TRBV6-6, the J call TRBJ2-1; 7 bases align to TRBD2. The germline gives CDR1 MNHNY, CDR2 SVGAGI (reference sequence). Losses at the gene ends were 8 bases for V and 7 bases for J; bases not matched to a gene: 8. This CDR3 spans 13 amino acids. CDR3 sequence reads: CASGIAGLNEQFF. Here the CDR3 DNA reads TGTGCCAGCGGAATAGCGGGCTTGAATGAGCAGTTCTTC.

This clonotype was counted once. The chain has TRBV20-1 and TRBJ2-4; possibly TRBD2 for D (6 bases). The CDR3 totals 14 residues. Germline CDR1 DFQATT, CDR2 SNEGSKA (reference sequence). V was trimmed by 3 bases and J by 1 base, leaving 10 bases between them. The CDR3 region is CSARRDGAKNIQYF. CDR3 DNA: TGCAGTGCTAGGCGGGATGGGGCCAAAAACATTCAGTACTTC.

The rearrangement links TRBV4-1 to TRBJ2-3, with 8 bases lining up with TRBD2. The CDR3 has 16 amino acids. The J segment lost 2 bases and the V segment lost 0 bases, leaving 4 bases of the junction unmatched. Germline V gene lookup returns CDR1 MGHRA and CDR2 YSYEKL. The CDR3 DNA reads as TGCGCCAGCAGCCAAGAAGTAGCGGGGAACACAGATACGCAGTATTTT. Protein: CASSQEVAGNTDTQYF.

In this sample, this clonotype turned up many times. The chain couples TRBV20-1 to TRBJ2-5, with TRBD2 matching over 7 bases. The CDR3 runs to 13 residues. The junction had 10 bases not matched to a gene; V was cut back by 5 bases and J by 7 bases. CDR1 and CDR2 from the germline V gene are DFQATT and SNEGSKA (reference sequence). CDR3 DNA sequence: TGCAGTGCTCCCCCTGGGAGGGGAGGGACCCAGTACTTC. It translates to CSAPPGRGGTQYF.

This chain connects TRBV6-5 to TRBJ2-1, with TRBD2 as a possible D gene (6 bases). V lost 2 bases to trimming and J lost 8 bases, with 10 bases between them. This CDR3 has 13 residues. From germline, CDR1 is MNHEY and CDR2 SVGAGI. The CDR3 DNA reads as TGTGCCAGCAGTTACGGAGGGTTGGATGAGCAGTTCTTC. Amino acids: CASSYGGLDEQFF.

CDR3 sequence reads: CASSLPTGNTEAFF. Here the CDR3 DNA reads TGTGCCAGCAGCCTTCCGACCGGGAATACTGAAGCTTTCTTT. V gene TRBV4-2 combines with J gene TRBJ1-1; D is uncertain. Germline loops: CDR1 LGHNA, CDR2 YNFKEQ. V was shortened by 4 bases and J by 5 bases, with 14 bases between the two germline ends. This CDR3 has 14 residues.

This clonotype was found a few times. The chain has TRBV6-2 or TRBV6-3 and TRBJ2-7; a weak D match, TRBD1 (5 bases). V was cut by 8 bases and J by 3 bases, with 11 bases left in between. Germline V CDR1 and CDR2: MNHEY, SVGEGT. The CDR3 is made up of 12 amino acids. The CDR3 DNA sequence: TGTGCCAGCGGAACTGACAGCTACGAGCAGTACTTC. It is translated as CASGTDSYEQYF.

For the CDR3, the DNA is TGTGCCAGCAGCTTGGCCGGGGAGGCCAAAAACATTCAGTACTTC. It encodes CASSLAGEAKNIQYF. The rearrangement joins TRBV5-6 to TRBJ2-4; D might be TRBD2 (5 bases). CDR1 is SGHDT and CDR2 is YYEEEE in the germline V gene. The CDR3 length is 15 residues. The ends were cut back, 0 bases at V and 1 base at J, with 8 bases in the middle.

The chain joins TRBV27 to TRBJ2-5; 8 positions agree with TRBD2. The CDR3 is 15 residues long. Trimming took 2 bases from V and 4 from J; bases not matched to a gene: 6. From germline, CDR1 is MNHEY and CDR2 SMNVEV (reference sequence). The CDR3 DNA sequence: TGTGCCAGCAGTTTAGCGGGGGGCATTTCAGAGACCCAGTACTTC. Protein: CASSLAGGISETQYF.

This clonotype was picked up a small number of times. The CDR3: CASSWTAHSNQPQHF. The CDR3 nucleotides read TGTGCCAGCAGTTGGACTGCTCATAGCAATCAGCCCCAGCATTTT. V and J are TRBV12-3 or TRBV12-4 and TRBJ1-5, with D unresolved. V was cut by 4 bases and J by 0 bases, with 10 bases left in between. CDR3 length: 15 residues.

With regard to this clonotype: Possible read error: a much larger clone is one base away. The V call is TRBV5-1, the J call TRBJ2-4; D not resolved. CDR3 length equals 14 residues. V lost 4 bases and J 13 bases, leaving 21 bases between the germline ends. The germline V gene encodes CDR1 SGHRS and CDR2 YFSETQ. CDR3 DNA sequence: TGCGCCAGCAGCCCTTTCGACCCCTACAATGAGCAGTACTTC. It encodes CASSPFDPYNEQYF.

V is TRBV28 and J is TRBJ2-5, with 7 nucleotides matching TRBD2. The J call may not be correct, given that the DNA end is closer to TRBJ2-7. Germline loops: CDR1 MDHEN, CDR2 SYDVKM. The CDR3 is 14 residues long. CDR3 sequence reads: CASSLALPGGEQYF. DNA of the CDR3: TGTGCCAGCAGTTTAGCCTTACCGGGAGGCGAGCAGTACTTC.

The chain employs TRBV29-1 and TRBJ2-7; 7 bases map to TRBD1. V lost 8 bases, J lost 4 bases, and 5 bases stayed unmatched. Germline loops: CDR1 SQVTM, CDR2 ANQGSEA. The CDR3 spans 11 residues. CDR3 DNA: TGCAGCCCAGGACAGGCATACGAGCAGTACTTC. This translates into CSPGQAYEQYF.

This chain uses TRBV27 with TRBJ1-2, with D unresolved. CDR3 length: 14 amino acids. V was trimmed by 6 bases and J by 5 bases, leaving 16 bases between them. Per the germline V gene, CDR1 is MNHEY and CDR2 is SMNVEV (reference sequence). CDR3 nucleotides: TGTGCCAGCAGACCAGTTGGTAGAGGATATGGCTACACCTTC. It yields the protein CASRPVGRGYGYTF.

V and J are TRBV18 and TRBJ2-3; the D gene is possibly TRBD2 (5 bases). The V and J ends lost 6 bases and 3 bases respectively, with 16 bases between them. The V gene's germline CDR1 is KGHSH and CDR2 LQKENI. There are 15 residues in the CDR3. The CDR3 protein is CASSRGTRDTDTQYF. The CDR3 nucleotides are TGTGCCAGCTCTCGAGGTACTAGAGATACAGATACGCAGTATTTT.

This clonotype was seen a few times. The chain is built from TRBV3-1 and TRBJ2-5; no firm D call. This CDR3 region has 12 residues. The V gene lost 1 base and the J gene lost 4 bases, with 4 bases spanning the gap. Germline CDR1 reads LGHDT; CDR2 reads YNNKEL (reference sequence). The CDR3 loop reads CASSQVVETQYF. DNA of the CDR3: TGTGCCAGCAGCCAAGTCGTAGAGACCCAGTACTTC.